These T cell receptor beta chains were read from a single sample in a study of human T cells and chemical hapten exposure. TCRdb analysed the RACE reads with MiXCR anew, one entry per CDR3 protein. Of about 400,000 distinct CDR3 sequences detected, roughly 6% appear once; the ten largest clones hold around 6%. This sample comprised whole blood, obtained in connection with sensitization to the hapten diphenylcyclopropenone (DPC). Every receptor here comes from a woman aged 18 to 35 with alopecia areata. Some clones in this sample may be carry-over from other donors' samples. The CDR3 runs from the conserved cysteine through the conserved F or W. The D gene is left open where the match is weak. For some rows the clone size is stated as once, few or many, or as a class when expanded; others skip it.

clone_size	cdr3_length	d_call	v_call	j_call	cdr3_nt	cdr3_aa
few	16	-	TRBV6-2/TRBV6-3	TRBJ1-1	TGTGCCAGCAGTTACGCGAGTACAGGGCCGAACACTGAAGCTTTCTTT	CASSYASTGPNTEAFF
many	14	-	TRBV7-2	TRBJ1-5	TGTGCCAGCAGCTCAGACTTAGTTGGTCAGCCCCAGCATTTT	CASSSDLVGQPQHF
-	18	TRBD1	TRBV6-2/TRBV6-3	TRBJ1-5	TGTGCCAGCAGTCCCAGGGGTACCGGGACAGGGTTTCTTCAGCCCCAGCATTTT	CASSPRGTGTGFLQPQHF
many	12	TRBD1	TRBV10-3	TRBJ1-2	TGTGCCATCATGGACAGGGGGCGCGGCTACACCTTC	CAIMDRGRGYTF
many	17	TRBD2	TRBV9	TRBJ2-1	TGTGCCAGCAGCCCAGGAACTAGCGGGGGCTCCTACAATGAGCAGTTCTTC	CASSPGTSGGSYNEQFF
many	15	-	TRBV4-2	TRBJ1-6	TGTGCCAGCAGCCAAGGGGGTTCCTATAATTCACCCCTCCACTTT	CASSQGGSYNSPLHF
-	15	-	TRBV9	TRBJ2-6	TGTGCCAGCAGCACCGAGGGGCTAGGGGCCAACGTCCTGACTTTC	CASSTEGLGANVLTF
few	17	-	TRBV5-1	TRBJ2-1	TGCGCCAGCAGCTGGGGCCGTTTGGGGGCCGCCTACAATGAGCAGTTCTTC	CASSWGRLGAAYNEQFF
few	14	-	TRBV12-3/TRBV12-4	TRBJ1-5	TGTGCCAGCAGTGTCCGGGACCTTAATCAGCCCCAGCATTTT	CASSVRDLNQPQHF
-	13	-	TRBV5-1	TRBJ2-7	TGCGCCAGCATGGGGCTCTTGGGTTACGAGCAGTACTTC	CASMGLLGYEQYF
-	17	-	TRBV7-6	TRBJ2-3	TGTGCCAGCAGCAGAGTCCTTAAGCGGACATTGGGGGATACGCAGTATTTT	CASSRVLKRTLGDTQYF
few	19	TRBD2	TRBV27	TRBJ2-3	TGTGCCAGCAGTTCCAGACTCGGGACTAGCGGTCGCTCCCGGGATACGCAGTATTTT	CASSSRLGTSGRSRDTQYF